This T cell receptor beta chain was identified in a study of patients and donors after allogeneic stem cell transplantation (dated by TCRdb to 2019 to 2021). The CDR3 starts with the cysteine, ends with the phenylalanine, and has 13 residues. Just the 39-base CDR3 DNA is kept, in frame starting at base 1. V loses 2 bases of germline sequence and J loses 4 bases, and the interval between the two ends is 6 bases. The table lists this clonotype with a few counts. There is no known antigen for this receptor. Per-nucleotide qualities are absent, and no much larger clonotype sits a single base away. The protocol used for the library was RT-PCR. The run used a NextSeq 550. TCRdb reran the public reads through fastp at Q25 and MiXCR, keeping productive beta chains. For every CDR3 protein sequence, its rows merge into one entry that carries the most common genes and DNA. The sample yields around 150,000 distinct CDR3 sequences; roughly two fifths were counted once. The ten most abundant clones make up around 50% of the sample.

Sequencing used blood, either unsorted or a sorted T cell fraction (not recorded which). The V and J segments used are TRBV12-3 or TRBV12-4 and TRBJ1-5, with the D gene uncertain. The sequence was obtained from a human donor who was either an allogeneic HSCT recipient or a stem cell or donor lymphocyte infusion donor (not recorded which). It is not recorded whose cells these are; they may come from a transplant donor. The CDR3 corresponds to CASSLRGNQPQHF. The nucleotide sequence reads TGTGCCAGCAGTTTACGGGGAAATCAGCCCCAGCATTTT.